These T cell receptor beta chains were read from a single sample in a study of Ad26.COV2.S vaccination and SARS-CoV-2 variants. The protocol was immunoSEQ multiplex PCR, while the TCRdb copy is restricted to in-frame clones and leaves out a portion. The data hold about 280,000 clones, with more than 75% observed a single time. The starting material was peripheral blood, obtained in a trial of Ad26.COV2.S vaccine versus placebo. These TCRs come from a person aged 18-65 years who received the Ad26.COV2.S COVID-19 vaccine or a placebo. The CDR3 runs from the conserved cysteine through the conserved F or W. D genes are given only for firm matches. Clone sizes are given selectively: once, few, many, or a class where the clone is expanded.

abundance: -
d_gene: TRBD2
v_gene: TRBV27
j_gene: TRBJ2-7
CDR3nt: TGTGCCAGCAGTTGGGTAGCGGGGTACTACGAGCAGTACTTC
CDR3aa: CASSWVAGYYEQYF

abundance: -
d_gene: TRBD2
v_gene: TRBV5-1
j_gene: TRBJ2-1
CDR3nt: TGCGCCAGCAGCATTAGCGGGACAAGCTCCTACAATGAGCAGTTCTTC
CDR3aa: CASSISGTSSYNEQFF

abundance: -
d_gene: -
v_gene: TRBV6-1
j_gene: TRBJ1-1
CDR3nt: TGTGCCAGCAGTGAAGCAGGGGCTCCTCGGGAAGCTTTCTTT
CDR3aa: CASSEAGAPREAFF

abundance: -
d_gene: TRBD2
v_gene: TRBV5-1
j_gene: TRBJ2-1
CDR3nt: TGCGCCAGCAGCCTGGCGCTAGCGGGAGGGCCGGATGAGCAGTTCTTC
CDR3aa: CASSLALAGGPDEQFF

abundance: many
d_gene: -
v_gene: TRBV6-6
j_gene: TRBJ2-7
CDR3nt: TGTGCCAGCAGTACCCGGGCCCACTCTTACGAGCAGTACTTC
CDR3aa: CASSTRAHSYEQYF

abundance: -
d_gene: -
v_gene: TRBV5-1
j_gene: TRBJ1-1
CDR3nt: TGCGCCAGCAGCAAGGGGTTGGGGTGGACTGAAGCTTTCTTT
CDR3aa: CASSKGLGWTEAFF

abundance: -
d_gene: TRBD1
v_gene: TRBV5-4
j_gene: TRBJ2-3
CDR3nt: TGTGCCAGCAGCTCCGGGACAGCGAGCACAGATACGCAGTATTTT
CDR3aa: CASSSGTASTDTQYF

abundance: -
d_gene: TRBD1
v_gene: TRBV7-8
j_gene: TRBJ1-2
CDR3nt: TGTGCCAGCAGCCCTAAAGGACAGGGGCCAGGACGTGGCTACACCTTC
CDR3aa: CASSPKGQGPGRGYTF

abundance: once
d_gene: -
v_gene: TRBV19
j_gene: TRBJ1-5
CDR3nt: TGTGCCAGTAGCAAAATTGTCCCCAATCAGCCCCAGCATTTT
CDR3aa: CASSKIVPNQPQHF

abundance: -
d_gene: TRBD1
v_gene: TRBV5-1
j_gene: TRBJ2-3
CDR3nt: TGCGCCAGCAGCTTGGTAGGACAGGGATTTTACGCAGATACGCAGTATTTT
CDR3aa: CASSLVGQGFYADTQYF

abundance: -
d_gene: -
v_gene: TRBV6-6
j_gene: TRBJ1-6
CDR3nt: TGTGCCAGCAGGTACAGGGAAGATTCACCCCTCCACTTT
CDR3aa: CASRYREDSPLHF

abundance: -
d_gene: -
v_gene: TRBV19
j_gene: TRBJ2-4
CDR3nt: TGTGCCAGTAGTAGAGGATTCCGGGACGGCAAAAACATTCAGTACTTC
CDR3aa: CASSRGFRDGKNIQYF

abundance: -
d_gene: -
v_gene: TRBV3-1/TRBV3-2
j_gene: TRBJ1-2
CDR3nt: TGTGCCAGCAGCCATGACGCCGGGGCGGCGATCTATGGCTACACCTTC
CDR3aa: CASSHDAGAAIYGYTF

abundance: once
d_gene: -
v_gene: TRBV2
j_gene: TRBJ1-2
CDR3nt: TGTGCCAGCAGCCCGGACCGATCTAACTATGGCTACACCTTC
CDR3aa: CASSPDRSNYGYTF

abundance: once
d_gene: -
v_gene: TRBV5-4
j_gene: TRBJ1-2
CDR3nt: TGTGCCAGCAGCCTCGGATACTATGGCTACACCTTC
CDR3aa: CASSLGYYGYTF

abundance: once
d_gene: -
v_gene: TRBV7-9
j_gene: TRBJ1-2
CDR3nt: TGTGCCAGCAGCTCACCCAATCGCCCAGGGAAAAGGTATGGCTACACCTTC
CDR3aa: CASSSPNRPGKRYGYTF

abundance: once
d_gene: -
v_gene: TRBV10-1
j_gene: TRBJ2-1
CDR3nt: TGCGCCAGCAGTCCGAGGAGGGACTACAATGAGCAGTTCTTC
CDR3aa: CASSPRRDYNEQFF

abundance: -
d_gene: -
v_gene: TRBV27
j_gene: TRBJ1-1
CDR3nt: TGTGCCAGCAGTTTAGGTGGGGTTACGACTGAAGCTTTCTTT
CDR3aa: CASSLGGVTTEAFF

abundance: -
d_gene: -
v_gene: TRBV20-1
j_gene: TRBJ1-1
CDR3nt: TGCAGTGCAAGTAGAGGGAGCCTGGACACTGAAGCTTTCTTT
CDR3aa: CSASRGSLDTEAFF

abundance: -
d_gene: TRBD2
v_gene: TRBV28
j_gene: TRBJ2-7
CDR3nt: TGTGCCAGCAGTCAACCTTTAGCGGGTTACTCCTACGAGCAGTACTTC
CDR3aa: CASSQPLAGYSYEQYF

abundance: -
d_gene: -
v_gene: TRBV18
j_gene: TRBJ1-4
CDR3nt: TGTGCCAGCTCACCACAGGGGGCTAATGAAAAACTGTTTTTT
CDR3aa: CASSPQGANEKLFF